Listed below are T cell receptor beta chains from one sample, sequenced in a study of blood T cell repertoires in COVID-19. Profiling relied on immunoSEQ multiplex PCR, and the TCRdb table lists in-frame clones only, not all of them. The sample lists under 300,000 clones; roughly 91% were seen once. The sample comprised PBMCs or T cells enriched from blood (not recorded which). Every receptor here comes from a woman between 55 and 75 years old who had recovered from COVID-19. The CDR3 runs from the conserved cysteine through the conserved F or W. Each record gives: D gene, clone size, J gene, V gene, CDR3 DNA, CDR3 protein. The D gene is left open where the match is weak. Not all rows give a size; the values are once, few, many and, for expanded clones, a class.

D gene: NA
clone size: NA
J gene: TRBJ2-5
V gene: TRBV7-8
CDR3 DNA: TGTGCCAGCAGCTTAGGTCCGGCCCGGGAAGAGACCCAGTACTTC
CDR3 protein: CASSLGPAREETQYF

D gene: NA
clone size: NA
J gene: TRBJ1-5
V gene: TRBV19
CDR3 DNA: TGTGCCAGTAGTCACCGGGGGGGCAATCAGCCCCAGCATTTT
CDR3 protein: CASSHRGGNQPQHF

D gene: NA
clone size: NA
J gene: TRBJ2-5
V gene: TRBV14
CDR3 DNA: TGTGCCAGCAGCCCACGGGGAGTTGAAGAGACCCAGTACTTC
CDR3 protein: CASSPRGVEETQYF

D gene: TRBD1
clone size: NA
J gene: TRBJ1-1
V gene: TRBV15
CDR3 DNA: TGTGCCACCAGCAGGGGACAGGGGGCGAACACTGAAGCTTTCTTT
CDR3 protein: CATSRGQGANTEAFF

D gene: NA
clone size: NA
J gene: TRBJ1-6
V gene: TRBV11-2
CDR3 DNA: TGTGCCAGCAGCTTAGGAGTAGGGGGTAATTCACCCCTCCACTTT
CDR3 protein: CASSLGVGGNSPLHF

D gene: NA
clone size: NA
J gene: TRBJ1-6
V gene: TRBV30
CDR3 DNA: TGTGCCTGGACAACAGTTACTTATAATTCACCCCTCCACTTT
CDR3 protein: CAWTTVTYNSPLHF

D gene: NA
clone size: NA
J gene: TRBJ1-1
V gene: TRBV6-1
CDR3 DNA: TGTGCCAGCAGTGAAGTCTCGAACACTGAAGCTTTCTTT
CDR3 protein: CASSEVSNTEAFF

D gene: NA
clone size: NA
J gene: TRBJ1-1
V gene: TRBV11-2
CDR3 DNA: TGTGCCAGCAGCCGGGGAGGCCCTGCCACTGAAGCTTTCTTT
CDR3 protein: CASSRGGPATEAFF

D gene: NA
clone size: NA
J gene: TRBJ1-5
V gene: TRBV28
CDR3 DNA: TGTGCCAGCAGTCTCCGGGTTGGTCAGCCCCAGCATTTT
CDR3 protein: CASSLRVGQPQHF

D gene: NA
clone size: NA
J gene: TRBJ1-2
V gene: TRBV29-1
CDR3 DNA: TGCAGCGTTGGTCTAACTAATGATGGCTACACCTTC
CDR3 protein: CSVGLTNDGYTF

D gene: NA
clone size: NA
J gene: TRBJ1-2
V gene: TRBV25-1
CDR3 DNA: TGTGCCAGCCCCCAACAGGGAAGAAAGAGAGGCTACACCTTC
CDR3 protein: CASPQQGRKRGYTF

D gene: NA
clone size: NA
J gene: TRBJ1-6
V gene: TRBV27
CDR3 DNA: TGTGCCAGCAGTTTTTCACAGGTCTATAATTCACCCCTCCACTTT
CDR3 protein: CASSFSQVYNSPLHF

D gene: TRBD2
clone size: NA
J gene: TRBJ2-5
V gene: TRBV10-3
CDR3 DNA: TGTGCCATCAGAAAGGGACTAGCGGGAGAGACCCAGTACTTC
CDR3 protein: CAIRKGLAGETQYF

D gene: TRBD1
clone size: NA
J gene: TRBJ2-5
V gene: TRBV6-5
CDR3 DNA: TGTGCCAGCAGTTTTCCCGAACAGGGGAAAGAGACCCAGTACTTC
CDR3 protein: CASSFPEQGKETQYF

D gene: TRBD1
clone size: once
J gene: TRBJ1-6
V gene: TRBV18
CDR3 DNA: TGTGCCAGCACCCTGACAGGGCGGGATTCACCCCTCCACTTT
CDR3 protein: CASTLTGRDSPLHF

D gene: NA
clone size: NA
J gene: TRBJ1-6
V gene: TRBV11-3
CDR3 DNA: TGTGCCAGCAGCTTGTACAGGGCCTTCAGCTCCTATAATTCACCCCTCCACTTT
CDR3 protein: CASSLYRAFSSYNSPLHF

D gene: NA
clone size: NA
J gene: TRBJ2-7
V gene: TRBV28
CDR3 DNA: TGTGCCAGCAGCGGTACGGGATACCGTTCCTACGAGCAGTACTTC
CDR3 protein: CASSGTGYRSYEQYF

D gene: TRBD1
clone size: NA
J gene: TRBJ1-5
V gene: TRBV6-5
CDR3 DNA: TGTGCCAGCAGACCCCCAGGGGGGAGCCGGCCCCAGCATTTT
CDR3 protein: CASRPPGGSRPQHF

D gene: NA
clone size: NA
J gene: TRBJ2-7
V gene: TRBV6-5
CDR3 DNA: TGTGCCAGCAGTCCACGGACAGACTACGAGCAGTACTTC
CDR3 protein: CASSPRTDYEQYF

D gene: NA
clone size: NA
J gene: TRBJ1-3
V gene: TRBV5-1
CDR3 DNA: TGCGCCAGCAGCCTAGGGGCTGGAAACACCATATATTTT
CDR3 protein: CASSLGAGNTIYF